Included here is one TCR beta chain sequence, with context. These data originate in a study of blood T cells in healthy people across ages. With a J-beta primer mix and a sample-barcoded 5' primer, a second PCR ran 7 to 11 cycles. Per sample, CDR3-containing paired-end reads numbered at least 2.5 million. TCRdb reanalysed the 5' RACE reads using MiXCR and keeps one entry per CDR3 protein. The sample lists more than 650,000 distinct CDR3 sequences, approximately 55% seen once, with 41% in the top ten. V gave up 4 bases and J gave up 8 bases, with 14 bases separating them. Germline-derived CDR1 and CDR2 are MNHEY and SMNVEV (reference sequence). The CDR3 sequence is 13 residues long.

The sequence came from a man at least 80 years old in good health. Sample: blood. The V call is TRBV27, the J call TRBJ1-2, with TRBD1 as a possible D gene (5 bases). CDR3 bases: TGTGCCAGCAGTTGGGGGAGTACGGGCGGCTACACCTTC. This codes for CASSWGSTGGYTF.